The 31 T cell receptor beta chains given below trace back to one sample, sequenced in a study of molecular identifiers for immune sequencing clone quantification. One entry per CDR3 protein, called by TCRdb with MiXCR from the PCR reads. The data contain roughly 320,000 distinct CDR3 sequences, 20% to 25% of them singletons. What was sequenced was naive CD8+ T cells from blood, with Jurkat cell RNA spiked in. The subset here: FACS-sorted CD8+CD4-CCR7+CD45RA+ naive T cells. Source of these receptors: a human donor in good health. Some libraries in this study had Jurkat cell RNA spiked in.

This clonotype was found many times. V usage is TRBV19 and J usage is TRBJ2-7, with D perhaps matching TRBD1 or TRBD2 (5 bases each). This CDR3 is built from 14 residues. The V end lost 3 bases, the J end lost 6 bases, and 15 bases lay between the germline ends. Germline CDR1 is LNHDA and CDR2 is SQIVND (reference sequence). The CDR3 coding sequence is TGTGCCAGTAGTATCGGGGCAGGAAGAAGCGAGCAGTACTTC. The encoded protein is CASSIGAGRSEQYF.

There are a few counts of this clonotype. The V call is TRBV25-1, the J call TRBJ1-5, with D maybe TRBD1 (6 bases). The CDR3 runs to 14 residues. The germline gives CDR1 MGHDK, CDR2 SYGVNS. V lost 3 bases and J 5 bases, leaving 11 bases between the germline ends. The CDR3 loop is CASSDGQGYQPQHF. The CDR3 DNA is TGTGCCAGCAGTGATGGGCAGGGGTATCAGCCCCAGCATTTT. Full variable domain (missing parts from reference TRBV25-1 and TRBJ1-5): EADIYQTPRYLVIGTGKKITLECSQTMGHDKMYWYQQDPGMELHLIHYSYGVNSTEKGDLSSESTVSRIRTEHFPLTLESARPSHTSQYLCASSDGQGYQPQHFGDGTRLSIL.

With respect to this clonotype: Being one base from a much bigger clone, this may be a read error. The V and J genes are TRBV2 and TRBJ2-5; a possible D gene is TRBD2 (6 bases). From germline, CDR1 is SNHLY and CDR2 FYNNEI. The CDR3 is 13 residues long. CDR3 amino acids: CASSGPGVETRYF. The CDR3 coding sequence is TGTGCCAGCAGTGGACCGGGGGTTGAGACCCGGTACTTC.

Many counts were recorded for this clonotype. The rearrangement uses TRBV7-8 and TRBJ2-7; 7 bases line up with TRBD1. J was trimmed by 3 bases and V by 5 bases; bases with no gene match: 13. Germline CDR1 is SGHVS and CDR2 is FQNEAQ. This CDR3 is built from 16 residues. The CDR3 sequence is CASSPTQTGRSYEQYF. CDR3 nucleotides: TGTGCCAGCAGCCCGACTCAGACAGGGCGAAGCTACGAGCAGTACTTC.

This clonotype was seen many times. This CDR3 is CASSIGKQGTYEQYF. The CDR3 region has the DNA TGTGCCAGTAGTATAGGTAAACAGGGGACCTACGAGCAGTACTTC. J is TRBJ2-7 and V is TRBV19; 7 positions match TRBD1. The CDR3 has 15 amino acids. V lost 1 base and J lost 2; bases outside the gene matches: 5. Germline CDR1 and CDR2: LNHDA and SQIVND (reference sequence).

This clonotype was recorded many times. The chain couples TRBV28 to TRBJ2-3; D gene ambiguous. The V gene's germline CDR1 is MDHEN and CDR2 SYDVKM. The CDR3 has 15 amino acids. V shed 2 bases and J shed 2 bases, with 11 bases lying between them. The CDR3 region is CASSLRGRPTDTQYF. DNA for the CDR3: TGTGCCAGCAGTTTAAGAGGCCGCCCCACAGATACGCAGTATTTT.

Concerning this clonotype: One base away lies a much larger clone, so this may be a sequencing read error. The chain has TRBV20-1 and TRBJ1-1, with TRBD1 as a possible D gene (5 bases). The CDR3 is made up of 10 amino acids. The V gene lost 5 bases and the J gene lost 7 bases, with 8 bases spanning the gap. From germline, CDR1 is DFQATT and CDR2 SNEGSKA (reference sequence). The CDR3 loop is CSAGAGEAFF. The DNA for the CDR3 is TGCAGTGCTGGGGCAGGTGAAGCTTTCTTT.

As concerns this clonotype: Given a much more abundant clone one base away, this may be a read error. This chain uses TRBV4-3 with TRBJ1-1; D remains unclear. There are 13 residues in the CDR3. Germline-derived CDR1 and CDR2 are LGHNA and YSLEER. Trimming removed 4 bases from V and 5 bases from J, with 11 bases in between. The CDR3 DNA reads TGCGCCAGCAGCCGCGGGGTTGGGACTGAAGCTTTCTTT. Its translation: CASSRGVGTEAFF.

This clonotype was found many times. The rearrangement links TRBV9 to TRBJ1-3, with TRBD1 matching over 7 bases. The germline gives CDR1 SGDLS, CDR2 YYNGEE. The CDR3 runs 15 residues. Losses at the gene ends were 0 bases for V and 0 bases for J; bases not matched to a gene: 0. The CDR3: CASSVDRGSGNTIYF. In DNA, the CDR3 is TGTGCCAGCAGCGTAGACAGGGGCTCTGGAAACACCATATATTTT. Drawing the rest from reference TRBV9 and TRBJ1-3, the complete variable domain is DSGVTQTPKHLITATGQRVTLRCSPRSGDLSVYWYQQSLDQGLQFLIQYYNGEERAKGNILERFSAQQFPDLHSELNLSSLELGDSALYFCASSVDRGSGNTIYFGEGSWLTVV.

This clonotype was observed many times. The chain employs TRBV5-4 and TRBJ2-7; possibly TRBD1 or TRBD2 for D (6 bases each). The CDR3 is made up of 13 amino acids. Germline CDR1 is SGHNT and CDR2 is YYREEE (reference sequence). The ends were cut back, 3 bases at V and 3 bases at J, with 10 bases in the middle. The chain's CDR3 is CASSWGAGYEQYF. The CDR3 DNA sequence: TGTGCCAGCAGCTGGGGGGCTGGCTACGAGCAGTACTTC.

The V call is TRBV6-2 or TRBV6-3, the J call TRBJ2-1; weak D call: TRBD1 (6 bases). Per germline, CDR1 MNHEY and CDR2 SVGEGT. Trimming left V 6 bases short and J 4 bases short, with 22 bases between. The CDR3 consists of 17 residues. The CDR3 reads CASSPNGPWTAYNEQFF. The CDR3 DNA is TGTGCCAGCAGCCCGAACGGTCCCTGGACAGCATACAATGAGCAGTTCTTC.

The genes are TRBV13 and TRBJ2-3, with 7 bases that match TRBD1. Germline V gives CDR1 PRHDT, CDR2 FYEKMQ (reference sequence). The CDR3 is 15 residues long. The junction had 8 bases not matched to a gene; V was cut back by 4 bases and J by 4 bases. The CDR3 reads CASSSGTAQADTQYF. Here the CDR3 DNA reads TGTGCCAGCAGCTCGGGGACAGCGCAGGCAGATACGCAGTATTTT.

This clonotype was counted only a few times. The genes are TRBV6-2 or TRBV6-3 and TRBJ2-5; tentatively, D is TRBD2 (5 bases). The ends were cut back, 7 bases at V and 3 bases at J, with 15 bases in the middle. Germline loops: CDR1 MNHEY, CDR2 SVGEGT. This CDR3 has 14 amino acids. The CDR3 nucleotides read TGTGCCAGCACCCTTGGGAGCCTGGAAGAGACCCAGTACTTC. Translation gives CASTLGSLEETQYF.

As to this clonotype: This may arise from a read error, as a much more abundant clone is one base away. This chain connects TRBV29-1 to TRBJ2-7; D is perhaps TRBD2 (5 bases). V lost 4 bases and J 3 bases, leaving 19 bases between the germline ends. There are 15 residues in the CDR3. In germline, CDR1 is SQVTM, CDR2 ANQGSEA. In DNA, the CDR3 is TGCAGCGTTGTAGAAGTGGGAGCCCAGAGCTACGAGCAGTACTTC. Its translation is CSVVEVGAQSYEQYF.

This clonotype was recorded at least ten times. V usage is TRBV4-1 and J usage is TRBJ2-5; 11 nucleotides align to TRBD1. This CDR3 is built from 18 residues. The J segment lost 3 bases and the V segment lost 4 bases, leaving 13 bases of the junction unmatched. Germline loops: CDR1 MGHRA, CDR2 YSYEKL. This chain's CDR3 is CASSLIGPLGQGEETQYF. The CDR3 nucleotides are TGCGCCAGCAGCCTTATCGGACCCTTGGGACAGGGGGAAGAGACCCAGTACTTC.

This clonotype was seen a handful of times. J is TRBJ2-2 and V is TRBV14; maybe TRBD1 (6 bases). V was trimmed by 2 bases and J by 8 bases, leaving 18 bases between them. The CDR3 is 16 residues long. The germline gives CDR1 SGHDN, CDR2 FVKESK. The chain's CDR3 is CASSQRDTEEAGELFF. In DNA, the CDR3 is TGTGCCAGCAGCCAACGGGACACGGAGGAGGCTGGGGAGCTGTTTTTT.

This clonotype was found many times. The gene calls are TRBV28 and TRBJ2-7; no definite D call. The CDR3 loop spans 16 amino acids. Trimming shortened V by 7 bases and J by 0 bases, and 19 bases separated the two germline ends. Germline CDR1 reads MDHEN; CDR2 reads SYDVKM. CDR3 nucleotide sequence: TGTGCCAGCACCCCCACTCACGGTACCAGCTCCTACGAGCAGTACTTC. Translating it yields CASTPTHGTSSYEQYF.

Comment on this clonotype: One end of the junction does not line up with germline, which may come from a read error. This rearrangement joins TRBV6-1 to TRBJ1-5, with D perhaps TRBD1 (5 bases). The CDR3 consists of 14 residues. CDR1 and CDR2 (germline): MNHNS, SASEGT. In nucleotides, the CDR3 is TGTGCCAGCAGTGATGGACATACAAATCAGCCCCAGCATTTC. It is translated as CASSDGHTNQPQHF.

This chain links TRBV4-3 with TRBJ1-4, with D unclear. CDR1 is LGHNA, CDR2 YSLEER, per germline. The germline V and J ends were trimmed by 0 bases and 4 bases, with 9 bases remaining between them. This CDR3 has 15 amino acids. This chain's CDR3 is CASSQDRGVNEKLFF. DNA for the CDR3: TGCGCCAGCAGCCAAGATCGAGGTGTTAATGAAAAACTGTTTTTT.

The table lists this clonotype with many counts. V usage is TRBV30 and J usage is TRBJ2-7, with D hard to call. Germline assignment: CDR1 GTSNPN and CDR2 SVGIG (reference sequence). The length of the CDR3 is 12 residues. With 1 base removed from V and 5 bases from J, the gap between germline ends came to 9 bases. The CDR3 bases are TGTGCCTGGAGTGAACAGTTCCACGAGCAGTACTTC. Translating it yields CAWSEQFHEQYF.

This clonotype was observed at least ten times. The chain uses TRBV4-3 and TRBJ2-3; TRBD2 matches at 7 bases. V trimming: 0 bases; J trimming: 0 bases; junction bases outside the gene matches: 3. CDR1 LGHNA and CDR2 YSLEER come from the germline V gene. CDR3 length: 16 residues. The CDR3 DNA sequence: TGCGCCAGCAGCCAAGATATAGCGGGTAGCACAGATACGCAGTATTTT. This encodes CASSQDIAGSTDTQYF.

On this clonotype itself: This may be a read error: a much more frequent sequence differs by one nucleotide. V and J are TRBV20-1 and TRBJ2-7; the match to TRBD2 covers 9 bases. This CDR3 comprises 14 residues. V trimming: 4 bases; J trimming: 0 bases; junction bases outside the gene matches: 4. Germline lookup yields CDR1 DFQATT and CDR2 SNEGSKA (reference sequence). This chain's CDR3 is CSAIAGANSYEQYF. CDR3 nucleotides: TGCAGTGCTATAGCGGGGGCCAACTCCTACGAGCAGTACTTC.

This clonotype has only a few counts. The chain combines TRBV27 with TRBJ2-2; 9 positions agree with TRBD1. The germline V gene encodes CDR1 MNHEY and CDR2 SMNVEV (reference sequence). The CDR3 is 16 amino acids. Trimming took 5 bases from V and 3 from J; bases not matched to a gene: 7. The CDR3 region is CASSRQGVMDTGELFF. CDR3 DNA: TGTGCCAGCAGTAGACAGGGGGTCATGGACACCGGGGAGCTGTTTTTT.

The chain employs TRBV6-5 and TRBJ2-4; D remains ambiguous. V was trimmed by 3 bases and J by 0 bases, leaving 21 bases between them. CDR1 and CDR2 (germline): MNHEY, SVGAGI. This CDR3 region has 19 residues. CDR3: CASSYPDSGPFLAKNIQYF. In nucleotides, the CDR3 is TGTGCCAGCAGTTATCCCGATTCCGGCCCGTTCCTAGCCAAAAACATTCAGTACTTC.

The rearrangement joins TRBV12-3 or TRBV12-4 to TRBJ2-7; 7 nucleotides align to TRBD1. This CDR3 comprises 16 residues. Trimming at V came to 4 bases and at J to 4 bases, leaving 13 bases not matched to a gene. CDR3 bases: TGTGCCAGCAGTTACCGACAGGGTCTGGTGGGATACGAGCAGTACTTC. This gives the protein CASSYRQGLVGYEQYF.

This clonotype was detected ten times or more. This chain connects TRBV5-4 to TRBJ1-2, with 8 bases identical to TRBD1. Germline V gene lookup returns CDR1 SGHNT and CDR2 YYREEE (reference sequence). This CDR3 contains 15 residues. The V segment lost 4 bases and the J segment 4 bases; nucleotides outside the gene matches: 9. CDR3 in amino acids: CASSGMTGDFYGYTF. CDR3 sequence (DNA): TGTGCCAGCAGCGGAATGACAGGGGATTTCTATGGCTACACCTTC.

This clonotype showed up many times. The chain links TRBV20-1 to TRBJ2-5; D may match TRBD1 or TRBD2 (5 bases each). The CDR3 consists of 14 residues. Germline V gene lookup returns CDR1 DFQATT and CDR2 SNEGSKA (reference sequence). V was trimmed by 1 base and J by 0 bases, leaving 9 bases between them. The DNA for the CDR3 is TGCAGTGCTAGAGCGGGACGGTACCAAGAGACCCAGTACTTC. This encodes CSARAGRYQETQYF.

This clonotype was counted ten times or more. The genes are TRBV20-1 and TRBJ2-7, with TRBD2 matching over 10 bases. V shed 2 bases, J shed 3 bases, and the junction held 7 bases outside the gene matches. Germline V gene lookup returns CDR1 DFQATT and CDR2 SNEGSKA (reference sequence). The CDR3 is made up of 15 amino acids. CDR3 sequence reads: CSARSVAGGSYEQYF. The CDR3, as DNA: TGCAGTGCTAGATCCGTAGCGGGAGGTAGCTACGAGCAGTACTTC.

This clonotype was picked up many times. The chain joins TRBV4-3 to TRBJ1-4; no clear D gene. The CDR3 has 15 amino acids. Per germline, CDR1 LGHNA and CDR2 YSLEER. Trimming removed 4 bases from V and 0 bases from J, with 9 bases in between. Written as DNA, the CDR3 is TGCGCCAGCAGCCGGGTCGGGGCAACTAATGAAAAACTGTTTTTT. Residues: CASSRVGATNEKLFF.

This clonotype has ten or more counts. The gene calls are TRBV12-3 or TRBV12-4 and TRBJ2-1; no firm D call. V lost 5 bases and J 3 bases, leaving 11 bases between the germline ends. The CDR3 runs 14 residues. CDR3 residues: CASSIPGHYNEQFF. CDR3 coding DNA: TGTGCCAGCAGTATACCGGGCCACTACAATGAGCAGTTCTTC.

Regarding this clonotype: A much larger clone is a single base away; this may be a read error. The CDR3 DNA is TGCAGCGTTGAATTTGGTCAGGGACAGGCCCAGTACTTC. It specifies CSVEFGQGQAQYF. The V gene is TRBV29-1, the J gene TRBJ2-5; 8 bases fit TRBD1. The germline gives CDR1 SQVTM, CDR2 ANQGSEA. Trimming took 2 bases from V and 9 from J; bases not matched to a gene: 8. This CDR3 is 13 amino acids long.